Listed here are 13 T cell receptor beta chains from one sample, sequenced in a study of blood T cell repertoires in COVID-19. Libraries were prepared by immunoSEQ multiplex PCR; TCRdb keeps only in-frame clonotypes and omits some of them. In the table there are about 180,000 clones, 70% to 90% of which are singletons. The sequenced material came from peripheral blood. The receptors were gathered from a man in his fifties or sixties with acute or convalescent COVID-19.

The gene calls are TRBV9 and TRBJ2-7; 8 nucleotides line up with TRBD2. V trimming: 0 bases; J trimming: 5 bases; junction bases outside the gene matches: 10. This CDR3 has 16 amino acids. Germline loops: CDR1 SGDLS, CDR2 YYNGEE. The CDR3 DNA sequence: TGTGCCAGCAGCGTAGGGGGGATAGCGGGATCGGACGAGCAGTACTTC. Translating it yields CASSVGGIAGSDEQYF.

The CDR3 coding sequence is TGTGCCAGCAGTAATACCGGGACAACCAACACTGAAGCTTTCTTT. It encodes CASSNTGTTNTEAFF. V gene TRBV7-2 combines with J gene TRBJ1-1; possibly TRBD1 for D (6 bases). The ends were cut back, 6 bases at V and 2 bases at J, with 16 bases in the middle. The CDR3 is 15 residues long. The germline gives CDR1 SGHTA, CDR2 FQGNSA. The entire variable domain, with the rest obtained from reference TRBV7-2 and TRBJ1-1, is as follows: GAGVSQSPSNKVTEKGKDVELRCDPISGHTALYWYRQSLGQGLEFLIYFQGNSAPDKSGLPSDRFSAERTGGSVSTLTIQRTQQEDSAVYLCASSNTGTTNTEAFFGQGTRLTVV.

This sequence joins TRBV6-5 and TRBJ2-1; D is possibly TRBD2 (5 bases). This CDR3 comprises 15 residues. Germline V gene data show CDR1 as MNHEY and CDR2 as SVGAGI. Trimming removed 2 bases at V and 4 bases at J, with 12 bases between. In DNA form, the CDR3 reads TGTGCCAGCAGTTACGATGGCGGGTCGTACAATGAGCAGTTCTTC. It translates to CASSYDGGSYNEQFF.

This CDR3 reads CASSPIPDTQYF. CDR3 bases: TGTGCCAGCAGTCCTATCCCAGATACGCAGTATTTT. The chain carries TRBV6-6 and TRBJ2-3; D unresolved. Trimming stripped 5 bases from V and 4 bases from J, with 7 bases between. This CDR3 contains 12 residues. Germline V gives CDR1 MNHNY, CDR2 SVGAGI (reference sequence).

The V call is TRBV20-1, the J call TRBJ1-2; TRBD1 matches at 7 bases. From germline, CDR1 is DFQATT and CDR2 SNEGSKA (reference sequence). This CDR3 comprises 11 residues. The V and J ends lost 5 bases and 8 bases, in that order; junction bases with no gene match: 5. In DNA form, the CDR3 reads TGCAGTGCTCAGACAGGGACCGGCTACACCTTC. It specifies CSAQTGTGYTF.

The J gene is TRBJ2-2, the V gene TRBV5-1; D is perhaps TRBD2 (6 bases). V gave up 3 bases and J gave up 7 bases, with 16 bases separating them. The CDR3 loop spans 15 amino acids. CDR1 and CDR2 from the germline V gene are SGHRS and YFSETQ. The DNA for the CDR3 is TGCGCCAGCAGCTGGGACGGGAGAGGGAGCGGGGAGCTGTTTTTT. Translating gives CASSWDGRGSGELFF. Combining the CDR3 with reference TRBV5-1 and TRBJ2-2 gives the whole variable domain KAGVTQTPRYLIKTRGQQVTLSCSPISGHRSVSWYQQTPGQGLQFLFEYFSETQRNKGNFPGRFSGRQFSNSRSEMNVSTLELGDSALYLCASSWDGRGSGELFFGEGSRLTVL.

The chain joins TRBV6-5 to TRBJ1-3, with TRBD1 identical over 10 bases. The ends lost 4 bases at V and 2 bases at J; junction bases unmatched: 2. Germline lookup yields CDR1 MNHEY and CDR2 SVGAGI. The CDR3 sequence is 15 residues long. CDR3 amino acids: CASSWGQGTGNTIYF. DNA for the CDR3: TGTGCCAGCAGTTGGGGACAGGGGACTGGAAACACCATATATTTT.

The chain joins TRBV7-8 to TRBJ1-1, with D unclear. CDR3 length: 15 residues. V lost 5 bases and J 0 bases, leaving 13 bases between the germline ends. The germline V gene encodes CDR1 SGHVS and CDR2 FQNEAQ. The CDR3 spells CASSASTGMNTEAFF. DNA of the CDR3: TGTGCCAGCAGCGCGTCGACGGGTATGAACACTGAAGCTTTCTTT.

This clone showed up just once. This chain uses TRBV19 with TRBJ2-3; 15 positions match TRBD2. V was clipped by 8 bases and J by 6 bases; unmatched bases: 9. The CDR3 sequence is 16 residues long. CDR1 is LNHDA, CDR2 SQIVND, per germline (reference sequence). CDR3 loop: CASGLPGTSGRDTQYF. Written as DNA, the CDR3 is TGTGCCAGTGGTCTTCCCGGGACTAGCGGGAGGGATACGCAGTATTTT. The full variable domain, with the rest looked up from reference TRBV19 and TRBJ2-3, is DGGITQSPKYLFRKEGQNVTLSCEQNLNHDAMYWYRQDPGQGLRLIYYSQIVNDFQKGDIAEGYSVSREKKESFPLTVTSAQKNPTAFYLCASGLPGTSGRDTQYFGPGTRLTVL.

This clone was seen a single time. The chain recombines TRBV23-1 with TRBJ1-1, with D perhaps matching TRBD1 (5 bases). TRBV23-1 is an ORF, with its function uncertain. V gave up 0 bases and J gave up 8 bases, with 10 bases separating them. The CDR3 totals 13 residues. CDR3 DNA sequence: TGCGCCAGCAGTCAATCTGAGGGGAGGGAAGCTTTCTTT. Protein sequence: CASSQSEGREAFF.

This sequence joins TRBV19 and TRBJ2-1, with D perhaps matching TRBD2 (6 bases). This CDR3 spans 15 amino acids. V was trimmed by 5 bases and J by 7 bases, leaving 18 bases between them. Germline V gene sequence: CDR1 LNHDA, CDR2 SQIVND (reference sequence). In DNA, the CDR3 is TGTGCCAGTAGTCGGTCGGTAGCGGAAAGGAATGAGCAGTTCTTC. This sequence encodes CASSRSVAERNEQFF.

CDR3 protein: CASSLTGQGASQPQHF. CDR3 in DNA: TGTGCCAGCTCCCTCACGGGACAGGGGGCTAGTCAGCCCCAGCATTTT. The chain couples TRBV18 to TRBJ1-5; TRBD1 matches 12 bases. The V gene end was trimmed by 6 bases and the J gene end by 6 bases; junction bases not matched to a gene: 9. The CDR3 contains 16 residues. Germline CDR1 KGHSH, CDR2 LQKENI.

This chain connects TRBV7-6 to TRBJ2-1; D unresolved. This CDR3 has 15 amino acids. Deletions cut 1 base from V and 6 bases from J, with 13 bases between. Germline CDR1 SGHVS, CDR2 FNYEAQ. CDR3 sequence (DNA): TGTGCCAGCAGCTTAGGGCCCGCCGAAAGCAATGAGCAGTTCTTC. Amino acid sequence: CASSLGPAESNEQFF.